This TCR beta chain emerged from a study of technical replicates of blood from several donors. Trimming removed 4 bases at V and 0 bases at J, with 17 bases between. Germline V CDR1 and CDR2: SGDLS, YYNGEE. The CDR3 is made up of 17 amino acids. Libraries were prepared by immunoSEQ multiplex PCR; TCRdb keeps only in-frame clonotypes and omits some of them. The data contain 75,000 to 100,000 clones, around 96% of them singletons. Source material: T cells isolated from PBMCs. The sequence was obtained from a human donor in good health. V usage is TRBV9 and J usage is TRBJ2-1; D is unresolved. DNA of the CDR3: TGTGCCAGCAGCCTCCGAGAAGCGAGTAGCTCCTACAATGAGCAGTTCTTC. Protein product: CASSLREASSSYNEQFF.